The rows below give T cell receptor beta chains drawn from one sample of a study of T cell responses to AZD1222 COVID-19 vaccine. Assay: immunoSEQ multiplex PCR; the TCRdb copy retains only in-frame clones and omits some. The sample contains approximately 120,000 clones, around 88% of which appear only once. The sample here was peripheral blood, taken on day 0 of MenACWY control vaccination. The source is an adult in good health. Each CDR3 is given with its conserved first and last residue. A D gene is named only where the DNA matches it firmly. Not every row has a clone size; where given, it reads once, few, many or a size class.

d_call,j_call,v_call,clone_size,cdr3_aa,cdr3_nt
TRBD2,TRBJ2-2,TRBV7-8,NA,CATLPAGVSPGELFF,TGTGCCACCCTACCGGCGGGAGTGAGTCCCGGGGAGCTGTTTTTT
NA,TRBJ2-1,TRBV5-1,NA,CASSSSGQEQFF,TGCGCCAGCAGCTCCAGCGGTCAAGAGCAGTTCTTC
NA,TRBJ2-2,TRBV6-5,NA,CASTAWGTGELFF,TGTGCCAGCACCGCGTGGGGTACCGGGGAGCTGTTTTTT
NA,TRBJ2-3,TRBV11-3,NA,CASSISTDTQYF,TGTGCCAGCAGCATTAGCACAGATACGCAGTATTTT
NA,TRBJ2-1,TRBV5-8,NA,CASSPGGQSRPPYNEQFF,TGTGCCAGCAGTCCGGGGGGACAGTCACGCCCTCCTTACAATGAGCAGTTCTTC
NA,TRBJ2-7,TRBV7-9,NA,CASSLRGSGEQYF,TGTGCCAGCAGCTTACGGGGTTCTGGGGAGCAGTACTTC
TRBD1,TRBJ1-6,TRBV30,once,CAWRGRGQGNSPLHF,TGTGCCTGGAGAGGACGGGGACAGGGGAATTCACCCCTCCACTTT
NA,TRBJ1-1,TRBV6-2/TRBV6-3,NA,CASSPDRGNTEAFF,TGTGCCAGCAGTCCGGACCGGGGTAACACTGAAGCTTTCTTT
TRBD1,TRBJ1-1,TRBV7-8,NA,CASSTYRGRVNTEAFF,TGTGCCAGCAGCACCTACAGGGGGCGCGTGAACACTGAAGCTTTCTTT
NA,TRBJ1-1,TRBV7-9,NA,CASSLAGRQNTEAFF,TGTGCCAGCAGCTTAGCGGGGCGACAGAACACTGAAGCTTTCTTT
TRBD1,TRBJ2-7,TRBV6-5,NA,CASSYGTGVEQYF,TGTGCCAGCAGTTATGGGACAGGGGTGGAGCAGTACTTC
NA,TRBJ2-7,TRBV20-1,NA,CSASQDTNSYEQYF,TGCAGTGCAAGTCAAGACACGAACTCCTACGAGCAGTACTTC
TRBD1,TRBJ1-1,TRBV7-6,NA,CASSPRDRETTEAFF,TGTGCCAGCAGCCCCCGGGACAGGGAGACCACTGAAGCTTTCTTT
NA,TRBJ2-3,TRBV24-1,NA,CATSDLVKADTQYF,TGTGCCACCAGTGATTTGGTTAAGGCAGATACGCAGTATTTT
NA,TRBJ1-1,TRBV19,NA,CASRHGTEAFF,TGTGCCAGTAGGCACGGTACTGAAGCTTTCTTT
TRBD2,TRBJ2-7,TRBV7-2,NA,CASSFVEGLHTTYEQYF,TGTGCCAGCAGCTTCGTAGAGGGACTACATACAACCTACGAGCAGTACTTC
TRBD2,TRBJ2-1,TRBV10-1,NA,CASSDPRLAGGSYNEQFF,TGCGCCAGCAGTGATCCGCGACTAGCGGGAGGCTCCTACAATGAGCAGTTCTTC
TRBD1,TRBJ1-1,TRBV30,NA,CAWSVLAGGNTEAFF,TGTGCCTGGAGTGTATTGGCAGGGGGGAACACTGAAGCTTTCTTT
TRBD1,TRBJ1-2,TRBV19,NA,CASRASWTGGRIAGGYTF,TGTGCCAGTAGAGCCTCTTGGACAGGGGGCAGAATAGCGGGTGGCTACACCTTC
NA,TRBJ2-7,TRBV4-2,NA,CASSQGGYQTYEQYF,TGTGCCAGCAGCCAAGGGGGCTACCAGACCTACGAGCAGTACTTC
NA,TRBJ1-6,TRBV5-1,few,CASSLAGEPLHF,TGCGCCAGCAGCTTGGCAGGGGAACCCCTCCACTTT
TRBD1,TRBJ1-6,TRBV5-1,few,CASSWTGRNSPLHF,TGCGCCAGCAGCTGGACAGGGCGAAATTCACCCCTCCACTTT
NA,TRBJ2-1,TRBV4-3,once,CASSQELGGSYNEQFF,TGCGCCAGCAGCCAAGAATTGGGCGGCTCCTACAATGAGCAGTTCTTC
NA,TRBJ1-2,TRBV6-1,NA,CASSAIGYGYTF,TGTGCCAGCAGCGCGATTGGGTATGGCTACACCTTC
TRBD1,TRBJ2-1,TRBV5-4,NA,CASSLVPQGARNEQFF,TGTGCCAGCAGCTTGGTTCCACAGGGGGCGAGGAATGAGCAGTTCTTC
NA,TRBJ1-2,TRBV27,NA,CASSLRFNYGYTF,TGTGCCAGCAGTTTACGGTTTAACTATGGCTACACCTTC
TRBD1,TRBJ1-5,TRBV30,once,CAWSVGQNVQPQHF,TGTGCCTGGAGTGTGGGACAGAACGTGCAGCCCCAGCATTTT
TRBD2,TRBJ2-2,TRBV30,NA,CACDTSGSAPGELFF,TGTGCCTGTGACACTAGCGGCTCAGCCCCCGGGGAGCTGTTTTTT
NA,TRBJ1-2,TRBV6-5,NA,CASGRDSYGYTF,TGTGCCAGCGGCCGGGACTCCTATGGCTACACCTTC
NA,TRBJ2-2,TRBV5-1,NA,CASSLGTATTGELFF,TGCGCCAGCAGCTTGGGGACAGCTACTACCGGGGAGCTGTTTTTT
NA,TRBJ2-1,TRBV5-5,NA,CASSSSGEQFF,TGTGCCAGCAGCTCCTCGGGTGAGCAGTTCTTC
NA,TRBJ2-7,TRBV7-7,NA,CASSFGTAYEQYF,TGTGCCAGCAGCTTCGGGACGGCCTACGAGCAGTACTTC
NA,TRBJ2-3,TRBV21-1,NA,CASSKTVGSTDTQYF,TGTGCCAGCAGCAAAACAGTCGGTAGCACAGATACGCAGTATTTT
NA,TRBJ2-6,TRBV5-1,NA,CASSLGQSGANVLTF,TGCGCCAGCAGCTTGGGACAGTCTGGGGCCAACGTCCTGACTTTC
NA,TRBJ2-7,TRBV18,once,CASSPPTGRYEQYF,TGTGCCAGCTCACCACCCACAGGGAGGTACGAGCAGTACTTC
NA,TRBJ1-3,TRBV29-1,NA,CSVTGGNTIYF,TGCAGCGTAACCGGCGGAAACACCATATATTTT
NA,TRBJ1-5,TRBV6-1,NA,CASSEKGSQPQHF,TGTGCCAGCAGTGAAAAGGGGAGTCAGCCCCAGCATTTT
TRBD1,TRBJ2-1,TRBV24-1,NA,CATSDYGTGLGEQFF,TGTGCCACCAGTGATTACGGGACAGGGCTCGGTGAGCAGTTCTTC
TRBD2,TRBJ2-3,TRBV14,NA,CASRKAGASDTQYF,TGTGCCAGCCGGAAAGCGGGAGCTTCGGATACGCAGTATTTT
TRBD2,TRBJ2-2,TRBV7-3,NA,CASSLRAGVDTGELFF,TGTGCCAGCAGCTTAAGGGCGGGAGTCGACACCGGGGAGCTGTTTTTT
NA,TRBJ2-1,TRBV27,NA,CASSILGGPYNEQFF,TGTGCCAGCAGTATACTAGGCGGACCCTACAATGAGCAGTTCTTC
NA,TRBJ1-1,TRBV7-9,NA,CASSFKESGTEAFF,TGTGCCAGCAGCTTCAAAGAGTCGGGCACTGAAGCTTTCTTT
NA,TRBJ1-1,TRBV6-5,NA,CASKTGMNTEAFF,TGTGCCAGCAAAACAGGAATGAACACTGAAGCTTTCTTT
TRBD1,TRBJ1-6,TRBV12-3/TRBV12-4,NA,CASSVDQGVALHF,TGTGCCAGCAGTGTGGATCAGGGGGTGGCCCTCCACTTT
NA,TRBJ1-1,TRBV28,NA,CASRPGQQREAFF,TGTGCCAGCAGACCTGGACAGCAACGTGAAGCTTTCTTT
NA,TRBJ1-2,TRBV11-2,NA,CASSQTGTQDKGYTF,TGTGCCAGCAGCCAAACAGGGACGCAGGACAAAGGCTACACCTTC
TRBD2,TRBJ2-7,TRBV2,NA,CASTYSGMGYEQYF,TGTGCCAGCACTTATAGCGGGATGGGCTACGAGCAGTACTTC
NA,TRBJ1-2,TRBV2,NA,CASRGSGGRDTF,TGTGCCAGCCGCGGTTCGGGGGGGCGGGACACCTTC
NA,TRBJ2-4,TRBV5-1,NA,CASSSGTSKNIQYF,TGCGCCAGCAGCTCGGGGACATCCAAAAACATTCAGTACTTC
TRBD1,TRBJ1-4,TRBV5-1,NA,CASRTGGQGEKLFF,TGCGCCAGCCGGACAGGGGGCCAGGGTGAAAAACTGTTTTTT
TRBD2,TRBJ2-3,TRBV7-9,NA,CASSLTSGGTDTQYF,TGTGCCAGCAGCTTGACTAGCGGGGGCACAGATACGCAGTATTTT
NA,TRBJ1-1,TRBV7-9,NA,CASRPSTEAFF,TGTGCCAGCAGACCATCCACTGAAGCTTTCTTT
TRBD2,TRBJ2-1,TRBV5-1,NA,CASSRRLAAYNEQFF,TGCGCCAGCAGCCGACGACTAGCGGCCTACAATGAGCAGTTCTTC
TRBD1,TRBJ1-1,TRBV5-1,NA,CASLENPGQGTNTEAFF,TGCGCCAGCCTCGAGAACCCCGGACAGGGGACGAACACTGAAGCTTTCTTT
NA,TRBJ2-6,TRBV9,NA,CASSAGSGANVLTF,TGTGCCAGCAGCGCAGGGTCTGGGGCCAACGTCCTGACTTTC
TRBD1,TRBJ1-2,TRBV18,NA,CASSPTGQGAIYGYTF,TGTGCCAGCTCACCTACTGGACAGGGGGCTATCTATGGCTACACCTTC
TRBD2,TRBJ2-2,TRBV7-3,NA,CASSPSGSSTGELFF,TGTGCCAGCAGCCCTAGCGGGAGTAGCACCGGGGAGCTGTTTTTT
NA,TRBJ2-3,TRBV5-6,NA,CASSPSRQDLGWNTQYF,TGTGCCAGCAGCCCCAGCCGCCAGGACCTAGGATGGAATACGCAGTATTTT
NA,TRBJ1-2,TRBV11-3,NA,CASSLDSGQFNYGYTF,TGTGCCAGCAGCTTAGATAGTGGTCAGTTTAACTATGGCTACACCTTC